This TCR beta chain came from a study of high-grade serous ovarian cancer treatment subgroups. Notes on the study in general: Tumors within one patient showed repertoire similarity of roughly 0.1 to 0.8.

The tumor samples were collected prior to definitive surgery or chemotherapy. The CDR3 is 16 residues long. The germline CDR1 and CDR2 sequences are SGHNT and YYREEE (reference sequence). With V trimmed by 0 bases and J by 4 bases, 10 bases remained unmatched. In regard to this clone: Its cognate antigen is unknown. This is likely an artifact of a read error, given a far larger clone one base away.

Produced via immunoSEQ multiplex PCR; TCRdb's table is partial and in-frame only. The table records about 16,000 clones, roughly 67% of them present only once. Sequencing was performed on tumor tissue. The chain carries TRBV5-4 and TRBJ2-7, with 7 bases that match TRBD1. The sequence derives from a human donor with high-grade serous ovarian cancer. The DNA for the CDR3 is TGTGCCAGCAGCTTGGGCCACCGGGACAGCAAATACGAGCAGTACTTC. Its translation: CASSLGHRDSKYEQYF.